This TCR beta chain was sequenced for a study of post-analysis software for immune sequencing data. Turning to the study itself: Relapsing-remitting, secondary progressive and progressive-relapsing multiple sclerosis were all included among the disease courses. Study outcomes and limitations: Five or six TRBV segments, TRBV5-6, TRBV5-1 and TRBV20-1 among them, were found more frequent in patients than controls. Same-batch preparations were strongly co-clustered by F measure.

There are 12 residues in the CDR3. The ends were cut back, 4 bases at V and 8 bases at J, with 8 bases in the middle. The germline CDR1 and CDR2 sequences are WSHSY and SAAADI. The authors incorporated unique molecular identifiers into the TCR beta cDNA libraries. TCRdb called the PCR reads again in MiXCR, with one record for every CDR3 protein. The sample includes over 150,000 distinct CDR3 sequences, approximately 30% seen only once; the top ten take less than 1.6%. This clonotype was seen repeatedly, ten times or more. Its antigen is undetermined. The sequence came from a girl under 18 with multiple sclerosis. J is TRBJ1-4 and V is TRBV10-2; unclear D gene. The specimen sequenced was blood. Written as DNA, the CDR3 is TGCGCCAGCAGTGGCCCAGGCGAAAAACTGTTTTTT. Encoded protein: CASSGPGEKLFF.